This passage covers 18 T cell receptor beta chains from one sample sequenced in a study of cytomegalovirus exposure and HLA in healthy donors. With 60 Vbeta and 13 Jbeta primers, the PCR was carried out. The repertoire was sequenced with immunoSEQ multiplex PCR; TCRdb's copy has only in-frame clones and lacks some. Of over 150,000 clones in the sample, less than 85% were seen once. Input material: PBMCs. The source of these receptors is a girl aged 5-17 years in good health and CMV-seropositive.

The chain is built from TRBV29-1 and TRBJ1-2; D is undetermined. The CDR3 runs 12 residues. The germline V gene has CDR1 SQVTM and CDR2 ANQGSEA. The ends were cut back, 6 bases at V and 7 bases at J, with 15 bases in the middle. CDR3 region: CSVPPRGAGYTF. The DNA for the CDR3 is TGCAGCGTCCCCCCCCGGGGAGCTGGCTACACCTTC.

The chain links TRBV19 to TRBJ2-7; the D gene is possibly TRBD2 (6 bases). The V gene's germline CDR1 is LNHDA and CDR2 SQIVND (reference sequence). CDR3 length equals 15 residues. With 5 bases removed from V and 2 bases from J, the gap between germline ends came to 16 bases. This CDR3 is CASSSFGGPTYEQYF. The CDR3 DNA reads as TGTGCCAGTAGTTCTTTCGGAGGGCCGACCTACGAGCAGTACTTC.

DNA of the CDR3: TGCGCCAGCAGCTCCCCCGGATTTCAGGGATATGCTAACTATGGCTACACCTTC. It codes for CASSSPGFQGYANYGYTF. The V gene is TRBV5-1, the J gene TRBJ1-2, with TRBD1 as a possible D gene (5 bases). Looked up from germline, CDR1 is SGHRS and CDR2 is YFSETQ. The CDR3 covers 18 residues. V shed 3 bases and J shed 0 bases, with 21 bases lying between them.

The chain is built from TRBV30 and TRBJ1-1; D might be TRBD1 (5 bases). The CDR3 has 11 residues. Per germline, CDR1 GTSNPN and CDR2 SVGIG (reference sequence). The CDR3 DNA reads as TGTGCGGGACTTATGAACACTGAAGCTTTCTTT. This translates into CAGLMNTEAFF.

This chain joins TRBV7-2 and TRBJ1-3; TRBD1 matches 8 bases. The CDR3 loop spans 17 amino acids. Trimming took 1 base from V and 2 from J; bases not matched to a gene: 7. Germline CDR1 reads SGHTA; CDR2 reads FQGNSA. CDR3 in amino acids: CASSLVSTGQAGNTIYF. DNA of the CDR3: TGTGCCAGCAGCTTAGTGAGTACGGGACAGGCTGGAAACACCATATATTTT.

The V call is TRBV7-8, the J call TRBJ1-5; D is unclear. The CDR3 extends over 13 amino acids. Germline V gene lookup returns CDR1 SGHVS and CDR2 FQNEAQ. Trimming pared 5 bases from V and 3 bases from J, leaving 8 bases between. The CDR3 sequence is CASSPGFNQPQHF. In nucleotides, the CDR3 is TGTGCCAGCAGCCCCGGGTTCAATCAGCCCCAGCATTTT.

This clone was detected once. This chain uses TRBV27 with TRBJ2-5, with D possibly being TRBD2 (5 bases). This CDR3 spans 15 amino acids. Per germline, CDR1 MNHEY and CDR2 SMNVEV (reference sequence). V lost 4 bases, J lost 2 bases, and 14 bases lay in between. CDR3 DNA: TGTGCCAGCAGTTACAGCGGCCGGGTACAAGAGACCCAGTACTTC. Its translation is CASSYSGRVQETQYF.

The chain has TRBV29-1 and TRBJ2-2; 10 positions agree with TRBD2. V lost 5 bases and J lost 5; bases outside the gene matches: 5. CDR3 size: 14 residues. Germline CDR1 reads SQVTM; CDR2 reads ANQGSEA. Here the CDR3 DNA reads TGCAGCGTTCAGGGACTAGCGCGGACCGGGGAGCTGTTTTTT. The encoded protein is CSVQGLARTGELFF.

The V call is TRBV7-2, the J call TRBJ2-3, with TRBD2 as a possible D gene (6 bases). V was clipped by 5 bases and J by 2 bases, with 23 bases between them. Looked up from germline, CDR1 is SGHTA and CDR2 is FQGNSA. CDR3 size: 18 residues. The CDR3 DNA is TGTGCCAGCAGCCAAAACGGCGGGACTTACATTTTCACAGATACGCAGTATTTT. This codes for CASSQNGGTYIFTDTQYF.

The V call is TRBV25-1, the J call TRBJ2-3; 9 nucleotides align to TRBD1. The CDR3 runs to 14 residues. J was trimmed by 3 bases and V by 6 bases; bases with no gene match: 4. Germline CDR1 reads MGHDK; CDR2 reads SYGVNS. CDR3 sequence reads: CASRPGQGTDTQYF. DNA of the CDR3: TGTGCCAGCAGGCCGGGACAGGGAACAGATACGCAGTATTTT.

The chain has TRBV11-2 and TRBJ2-1, with D uncertain. Trimming took off 1 base at V and 6 bases at J, with 10 bases between the two ends. This CDR3 comprises 14 residues. CDR1 and CDR2 (germline): SGHAT, FQNNGV. CDR3 in DNA: TGTGCCAGCAGCTTAGGGGCAGACCGCAATGAGCAGTTCTTC. Translating it yields CASSLGADRNEQFF.

The genes are TRBV10-2 and TRBJ2-3, with D tentatively TRBD2 (6 bases). The CDR3 has 12 residues. Germline lookup yields CDR1 WSHSY and CDR2 SAAADI. V was clipped by 8 bases and J by 0 bases, with 6 bases between them. The CDR3 coding sequence is TGCGCCAGCGGGACTAGCACAGATACGCAGTATTTT. Translation gives CASGTSTDTQYF.

The gene calls are TRBV7-9 and TRBJ1-5, with 7 bases that match TRBD1. Losses at the gene ends were 5 bases for V and 4 bases for J; bases not matched to a gene: 2. CDR3 length equals 13 residues. CDR1 and CDR2 (germline): SEHNR, FQNEAQ (reference sequence). DNA for the CDR3: TGTGCCAGCAGCAACAGGGGTAATCAGCCCCAGCATTTT. It encodes CASSNRGNQPQHF.

This sequence joins TRBV4-2 and TRBJ2-7, with TRBD2 as a possible D gene (6 bases). V gave up 1 base and J gave up 2 bases, with 15 bases separating them. The CDR3 length is 16 residues. Germline loops: CDR1 LGHNA, CDR2 YNFKEQ. The CDR3 here is CASSQVFPGLPYEQYF. The CDR3 DNA sequence: TGTGCCAGCAGCCAAGTTTTCCCGGGACTCCCCTACGAGCAGTACTTC.

There are a few counts of this clone. The CDR3 nucleotides read TGTGCCAGCAGCTTAGAACGTAGCGGGAGCTCCTACAATGAGCAGTTCTTC. It yields the protein CASSLERSGSSYNEQFF. The chain couples TRBV7-9 to TRBJ2-1, with 9 bases lining up with TRBD2. V lost 1 base and J lost 0; bases outside the gene matches: 4. Germline V lookup: CDR1 SEHNR, CDR2 FQNEAQ (reference sequence). The CDR3 is 17 residues long.

The genes are TRBV11-3 and TRBJ2-1; 8 bases line up with TRBD2. V trimming: 2 bases; J trimming: 9 bases; junction bases outside the gene matches: 6. The CDR3 runs 14 residues. Germline V gene sequence: CDR1 SGHNT, CDR2 YENEEA. In DNA, the CDR3 is TGTGCCAGCAGCTTAACCGGGGGGGGGAGTGAGCAGTTCTTC. This codes for CASSLTGGGSEQFF.

The chain links TRBV6-5 to TRBJ2-7, with D tentatively TRBD1 (5 bases). Germline loops: CDR1 MNHEY, CDR2 SVGAGI. Trimming removed 7 bases from V and 6 bases from J, with 19 bases in between. The CDR3 is 14 amino acids. CDR3 protein: CASTWGSDTSEQYF. DNA of the CDR3: TGTGCCAGCACCTGGGGCAGCGACACGAGCGAGCAGTACTTC.

This chain joins TRBV5-8 and TRBJ1-2; 8 bases match TRBD1. The V segment lost 4 bases and the J segment 4 bases; nucleotides outside the gene matches: 6. Germline V gene lookup returns CDR1 SGHTS and CDR2 YDEGEE. This CDR3 comprises 14 residues. Here the CDR3 reads CASSGRQGRYGYTF. The CDR3 DNA sequence: TGTGCCAGCAGCGGAAGACAGGGGCGCTATGGCTACACCTTC.